These 15 T cell receptor beta chains came from one sample sequenced in a study of molecular identifiers for immune sequencing clone quantification. TCRdb itself ran the PCR reads through MiXCR, one entry per CDR3 protein. Of some 590,000 distinct CDR3 sequences in the sample, 25% are singletons; the top ten hold 0.78%. Source material: naive CD8+ T cells from blood, with Jurkat cell RNA spiked in. Subset meaning: FACS-sorted CD8+CD4-CCR7+CD45RA+ naive T cells. All receptors come from a human donor in good health. Some libraries in this study had Jurkat cell RNA spiked in.

This clonotype was counted at least ten times. This sequence joins TRBV5-6 and TRBJ1-5; D perhaps matches TRBD1 (5 bases). Germline V gene lookup returns CDR1 SGHDT and CDR2 YYEEEE. Trimming removed 0 bases from V and 5 bases from J, with 9 bases in between. This CDR3 has 14 amino acids. The CDR3 DNA follows: TGTGCCAGCAGCTTGGCCAGGGTGGATCAGCCCCAGCATTTT. It yields the protein CASSLARVDQPQHF.

About this clonotype itself: A much more abundant neighbour one base away suggests this may be a read error. The gene calls are TRBV7-9 and TRBJ2-3, with 7 bases fitting TRBD1. This CDR3 region has 16 residues. CDR1 is SEHNR, CDR2 FQNEAQ, per germline (reference sequence). The CDR3 is CASSTGATQSTDTRYF. The CDR3 nucleotides read TGTGCCAGCAGCACAGGGGCCACTCAGTCCACAGATACGCGGTATTTT.

Ten or more counts support this clonotype. The chain combines TRBV20-1 with TRBJ2-7, with D possibly TRBD2 on 6 matching bases. This CDR3 is built from 15 residues. V lost 0 bases to trimming and J lost 7 bases, with 19 bases between them. CDR1 is DFQATT and CDR2 is SNEGSKA in the germline V gene (reference sequence). The CDR3 reads CSARDPGGFPGEQYF. In DNA, the CDR3 is TGCAGTGCTAGAGATCCCGGGGGTTTTCCGGGGGAGCAGTACTTC.

This clonotype occurred many times. The genes are TRBV5-4 and TRBJ1-2; 8 nucleotides match TRBD1. V dropped 4 bases and J dropped 4; count of bases not matched to a gene: 3. The CDR3 contains 13 residues. Germline V lookup: CDR1 SGHNT, CDR2 YYREEE (reference sequence). CDR3 nucleotide sequence: TGTGCCAGCAGCGAGGGACAGGTCTATGGCTACACCTTC. Its translation is CASSEGQVYGYTF.

The J gene is TRBJ2-4, the V gene TRBV15, with 9 bases lining up with TRBD2. CDR3 length: 15 residues. V gave up 7 bases and J gave up 6 bases; unmatched junction bases: 10. CDR1 and CDR2 (germline): LNHNV, YYDKDF (reference sequence). In DNA, the CDR3 is TGTGCCACCACGAGCGGGGCGGGAGGGCCAAACATTCAGTACTTC. It is translated as CATTSGAGGPNIQYF.

This clonotype occurred a few times. J is TRBJ2-5 and V is TRBV24-1; D may match TRBD1 or TRBD2 (5 bases each). Per germline, CDR1 KGHDR and CDR2 SFDVKD. The CDR3 has 17 amino acids. V was cut by 4 bases and J by 0 bases, with 17 bases left in between. The CDR3 DNA sequence: TGTGCCACCAGTGAACCTTTGAGGGGCGAGTACCAAGAGACCCAGTACTTC. It specifies CATSEPLRGEYQETQYF.

Points on this clonotype: A junction boundary mismatches the germline segment, possibly from a read error. V and J are TRBV19 and TRBJ1-4, with TRBD1 matching over 7 bases. This CDR3 region has 14 residues. The V gene's germline CDR1 is LNHDA and CDR2 SQIVND (reference sequence). This CDR3 reads CASNNRGTNERLFF. Written as DNA, the CDR3 is TGTGCCAGTAATAACAGGGGAACTAATGAAAGACTGTTTTTT. Filled out from reference TRBV19 and TRBJ1-4, the complete variable domain reads DGGITQSPKYLFRKEGQNVTLSCEQNLNHDAMYWYRQDPGQGLRLIYYSQIVNDFQKGDIAEGYSVSREKKESFPLTVTSAQKNPTAFYLCASNNRGTNERLFFGSGTQLSVL.

This clonotype has a count of ten or more. This chain uses TRBV13 with TRBJ2-4, with unresolved D. This CDR3 has 13 residues. The V end lost 3 bases, the J end lost 3 bases, and 6 bases lay between the germline ends. Germline values: CDR1 PRHDT, CDR2 FYEKMQ (reference sequence). CDR3 bases: TGTGCCAGCAGCTTGATGGTCAAAAACATTCAGTACTTC. Residues: CASSLMVKNIQYF.

As to this clonotype: Sequence at one end of the junction differs from germline and may be a read error. This chain links TRBV24-1 with TRBJ2-2, with D perhaps TRBD1 (6 bases). The CDR3 is 14 amino acids. The germline gives CDR1 KGHDR, CDR2 SFDVKD. CDR3 residues: CATSARDIAGELLF. The CDR3 DNA follows: TGTGCCACCAGTGCCCGGGACATCGCCGGGGAGCTGCTTTTT.

This clonotype was counted many times. The chain carries TRBV28 and TRBJ1-2, with D hard to call. V was trimmed by 2 bases and J by 1 base, leaving 5 bases between them. Germline V gene lookup returns CDR1 MDHEN and CDR2 SYDVKM. The CDR3 totals 13 residues. CDR3 in DNA: TGTGCCAGCAGTTTACATGATAACTATGGCTACACCTTC. As protein: CASSLHDNYGYTF.

This clonotype was recorded at least ten times. The rearrangement links TRBV21-1 to TRBJ2-3; no DNA check was done on the table's D call, TRBD1. TRBV21-1 has pseudogene status. This CDR3 has 13 residues. DNA for the CDR3: TGTGCCAGAATCGGGGCCGACACAGATACGCAGTATTTT. This gives the protein CARIGADTDTQYF.

This clonotype appeared a few times. The chain joins TRBV6-4 to TRBJ2-7; 7 bases agree with TRBD1. CDR1 is MRHNA and CDR2 is SNTAGT in the germline V gene. Trimming removed 3 bases from V and 2 bases from J; junction bases left unmatched: 4. CDR3 length: 14 amino acids. CDR3 protein: CASSDGQAPYEQYF. CDR3 nucleotide sequence: TGTGCCAGCAGTGATGGACAGGCCCCCTACGAGCAGTACTTC.

This clonotype showed up just once. This could be a read error, since a much larger clone is one nucleotide away. The V call is TRBV12-3 or TRBV12-4, the J call TRBJ1-1, with D unclear. This CDR3 region has 15 residues. The CDR3 DNA reads TGTGCCAGCAGAACGGGAAAGCAGATGAACACTGAAACTTTCTTT. Translating it yields CASRTGKQMNTETFF.

This clonotype has ten or more counts. The gene calls are TRBV12-3 or TRBV12-4 and TRBJ2-3, with 7 bases fitting TRBD2. Trimming cost V 5 bases and J 5 bases; bases outside gene matches: 7. This CDR3 is 14 amino acids long. The CDR3 DNA sequence: TGTGCCAGCAGTGGCGGGAGCATTATAGATACGCAGTATTTT. It is translated as CASSGGSIIDTQYF.

V gene TRBV24-1 combines with J gene TRBJ2-1; D call uncertain. Germline V gene lookup returns CDR1 KGHDR and CDR2 SFDVKD. This CDR3 comprises 14 residues. The germline V and J ends were trimmed by 2 bases and 10 bases, with 14 bases remaining between them. The CDR3 here is CATSDSMATHEQFF. In DNA, the CDR3 is TGTGCCACCAGTGATTCTATGGCTACACACGAGCAGTTCTTC.